The 24 T cell receptor beta chains reported below all come from one sample, sequenced in a study of regulatory T cells in long-lasting Graves disease. CDR3 regions were amplified by Arm-PCR using iRepertoire HTBI primers to build TCR beta libraries. MiXCR, applied by TCRdb to the multiplex PCR reads, yields one record per CDR3 protein. The sample yields about 350,000 distinct CDR3 sequences, 16% seen once. Specified time point: newly diagnosed GD, antithyroid drugs for less than 3 months. PBMCs provided the RNA from which the TCR library was made. The sample was also reused in another study, on T cells in Graves' hyperthyroidism and ophthalmopathy.

This specimen consisted of peripheral blood mononuclear cells (PBMCs), obtained at new diagnosis, from a patient treated with antithyroid drugs. Receptors originate from a man aged 40-49 years with Graves disease.

This clonotype was observed at least ten times. The chain recombines TRBV7-3 with TRBJ1-2; D not resolved. CDR1 is SGHTA, CDR2 FQGTGA, per germline. The CDR3 is made up of 13 amino acids. V gave up 1 base and J gave up 5 bases, with 8 bases separating them. The CDR3 loop reads CASSLKDGYGYTF. The DNA of the CDR3 is TGTGCCAGCAGCTTAAAAGACGGGTATGGCTACACCTTC. Full variable domain (outside the CDR3, taken from reference TRBV7-3 and TRBJ1-2): GAGVSQTPSNKVTEKGKYVELRCDPISGHTALYWYRQSLGQGPEFLIYFQGTGAADDSGLPNDRFFAVRPEGSVSTLKIQRTERGDSAVYLCASSLKDGYGYTFGSGTRLTVV.

Comments on this clonotype: Being one base from a much bigger clone, this may be a read error. The chain's CDR3 is CVSSQGQEETQYF. The CDR3 nucleotides are TGTGTCAGCAGCCAAGGACAGGAAGAGACCCAGTACTTC. V gene TRBV11-2 combines with J gene TRBJ2-5; TRBD1 matches 7 bases. CDR1 SGHAT and CDR2 FQNNGV come from the germline V gene. The CDR3 is 13 amino acids.

With regard to this clonotype: This likely stems from a read error, as it lies one base from a far larger clone. The gene calls are TRBV4-1 and TRBJ2-3, with 7 positions matching TRBD2. The CDR3 has 16 amino acids. From germline, CDR1 is MGHRA and CDR2 YSYEKL. The CDR3 region is CASSQGMGGGTDTQYF. The DNA for the CDR3 is TGTGCCAGCAGCCAAGGTATGGGGGGGGGCACAGATACGCAGTATTTT.

This clonotype appeared many times. The chain employs TRBV27 and TRBJ1-1; possible D gene TRBD1, 5 bases. Germline CDR1 reads MNHEY; CDR2 reads SMNVEV (reference sequence). The V and J ends lost 2 bases and 1 base respectively, with 17 bases between them. The length of the CDR3 is 17 residues. The CDR3, as DNA: TGTGCCAGCAGTTTACGGTCCGGGGGGATCTCGAACACTGAAGCTTTCTTT. This codes for CASSLRSGGISNTEAFF.

The chain links TRBV7-3 to TRBJ1-1, with D perhaps TRBD1 (5 bases). CDR1 SGHTA and CDR2 FQGTGA come from the germline V gene. Trimming took off 4 bases at V and 3 bases at J, with 12 bases between the two ends. The CDR3 totals 14 residues. CDR3 DNA sequence: TGTGCCAGCAGCTCGCTAGCGGGGCACACTGAAGCTTTCTTT. Translated: CASSSLAGHTEAFF.

This clonotype was found many times. The chain recombines TRBV20-1 with TRBJ1-1; 9 bases align to TRBD1. The J segment lost 5 bases and the V segment lost 2 bases, leaving 6 bases of the junction unmatched. CDR1 DFQATT and CDR2 SNEGSKA come from the germline V gene (reference sequence). CDR3 length equals 14 residues. The CDR3 is CSARSGTGWTEAFF. The DNA for the CDR3 is TGCAGTGCTAGATCCGGGACAGGGTGGACTGAAGCTTTCTTT.

This clonotype has ten or more counts. CDR3 amino acids: CASSYRGAGTGELFF. DNA for the CDR3: TGTGCCAGCAGTTATCGGGGGGCGGGCACCGGGGAGCTGTTTTTT. The chain has TRBV6-5 and TRBJ2-2, with D possibly being TRBD2 (7 bases). This CDR3 has 15 amino acids. V was pared by 3 bases and J by 4 bases, with 12 bases between. Germline V gene data show CDR1 as MNHEY and CDR2 as SVGAGI.

This clonotype was found many times. This chain uses TRBV9 with TRBJ1-5, with a weak D call TRBD1 (6 bases). The CDR3 spans 14 residues. Germline V CDR1 and CDR2: SGDLS, YYNGEE. Trimming cost V 3 bases and J 2 bases, with 9 bases left between them. The CDR3: CASSGTGRNQPQHF. The CDR3 coding sequence is TGTGCCAGCAGCGGTACAGGGCGCAATCAGCCCCAGCATTTT.

This clonotype was counted at least ten times. The chain combines TRBV5-1 with TRBJ2-7; 9 bases map to TRBD1. V was clipped by 4 bases and J by 5 bases; unmatched bases: 10. CDR1 is SGHRS and CDR2 is YFSETQ in the germline V gene. CDR3 length: 15 residues. The CDR3 DNA reads TGCGCCAGCAGCGGGACAGGGAATTCCAGGGACGAGCAGTACTTC. Protein product: CASSGTGNSRDEQYF.

This clonotype has a count of ten or more. This sequence joins TRBV3-1 and TRBJ1-3; D remains ambiguous. V was trimmed by 1 base and J by 4 bases, leaving 8 bases between them. Germline CDR1 is LGHDT and CDR2 is YNNKEL (reference sequence). The CDR3 has 14 amino acids. The CDR3 coding sequence is TGTGCCAGCAGCCAAGGGCGTGAGGGAAACACCATATATTTT. Its protein is CASSQGREGNTIYF.

The V gene is TRBV2, the J gene TRBJ1-5; 9 bases map to TRBD1. CDR1 is SNHLY and CDR2 is FYNNEI in the germline V gene. CDR3 length: 15 amino acids. With 2 bases clipped from V and 7 bases from J, the junction kept 6 bases outside the gene matches. The CDR3 is CASSERGQGAQPQHF. The CDR3 DNA follows: TGTGCCAGCAGTGAAAGGGGACAGGGAGCCCAGCCCCAGCATTTT.

This clonotype occurred many times. This rearrangement joins TRBV5-5 to TRBJ1-1, with D uncertain. This CDR3 is 15 amino acids long. Germline V gene data show CDR1 as SGHKS and CDR2 as YYEKEE (reference sequence). Between the trimmed V and J ends, which lost 0 bases and 1 base, there was a span of 10 bases. The CDR3 sequence is CASSLDINTNTEAFF. The CDR3 DNA follows: TGTGCCAGCAGCTTGGATATCAACACGAACACTGAAGCTTTCTTT.

This clonotype was seen a few times. The genes are TRBV5-1 and TRBJ2-7, with TRBD2 as a possible D gene (6 bases). The CDR3 has 13 residues. Between the trimmed V and J ends, which lost 4 bases and 3 bases, there was a span of 11 bases. Germline V gene lookup returns CDR1 SGHRS and CDR2 YFSETQ. CDR3: CASSTGVRYEQYF. The CDR3, as DNA: TGCGCCAGCAGCACGGGGGTACGCTACGAGCAGTACTTC.

This chain uses TRBV4-3 with TRBJ2-7; no firm D call. V was trimmed by 1 base and J by 2 bases, leaving 6 bases between them. Looked up from germline, CDR1 is LGHNA and CDR2 is YSLEER. CDR3 length: 13 residues. CDR3 amino acids: CASSQAGTYEQYF. The CDR3, as DNA: TGCGCCAGCAGCCAAGCTGGCACCTACGAGCAGTACTTC.

In regard to this clonotype: At one boundary the junction diverges from the germline segment, which might be a read error. The chain couples TRBV12-3 or TRBV12-4 to TRBJ1-4, with no clear D. The CDR3 has 15 residues. CDR3 sequence (DNA): TGTGCCTGCAGTTCAGCGGGGAGGGTTGATGAAAAACTGTTTTTT. Its translation: CACSSAGRVDEKLFF.

The chain combines TRBV29-1 with TRBJ2-5; D may correspond to TRBD1 or TRBD2 (5 bases each). The CDR3 runs 11 residues. The V gene's germline CDR1 is SQVTM and CDR2 ANQGSEA. Trimming removed 6 bases at V and 10 bases at J, with 15 bases between. CDR3 in DNA: TGCAGCGTCAAAAGAGGGACCGGCCAGTACTTC. Translated: CSVKRGTGQYF.

Only a few counts were recorded for this clonotype. The V call is TRBV30, the J call TRBJ1-3; D gene ambiguous. From germline, CDR1 is GTSNPN and CDR2 SVGIG (reference sequence). Trimming pared 0 bases from V and 0 bases from J, leaving 12 bases between. The CDR3 sequence is 16 residues long. The CDR3 region has the DNA TGTGCCTGGAGTGTAAAAGGCTTCTTCTCTGGAAACACCATATATTTT. Protein product: CAWSVKGFFSGNTIYF. Complete variable domain (other parts from reference TRBV30 and TRBJ1-3): SQTIHQWPATLVQPVGSPLSLECTVEGTSNPNLYWYRQAAGRGLQLLFYSVGIGQISSEVPQNLSASRPQDRQFILSSKKLLLSDSGFYLCAWSVKGFFSGNTIYFGEGSWLTVV.

This clonotype came up a few times. The chain couples TRBV28 to TRBJ1-4; tentative D call: TRBD1 (6 bases). Germline CDR1 MDHEN, CDR2 SYDVKM. The CDR3 extends over 14 amino acids. The V and J ends lost 6 bases and 8 bases respectively, with 16 bases between them. The chain's CDR3 is CASSPRSGAEKLFF. The CDR3 DNA sequence: TGTGCCAGCAGCCCCCGTTCGGGGGCCGAAAAACTGTTTTTT.

This clonotype has ten or more counts. The chain carries TRBV20-1 and TRBJ2-7; D gene ambiguous. This CDR3 spans 13 amino acids. Trimming removed 1 base at V and 6 bases at J, with 13 bases between. Germline values: CDR1 DFQATT, CDR2 SNEGSKA (reference sequence). CDR3: CSARAPPRLEQYF. Here the CDR3 DNA reads TGCAGTGCTAGAGCGCCGCCACGACTCGAGCAGTACTTC.

The sample holds a few counts of this clonotype. The chain combines TRBV5-1 with TRBJ2-5; 9 bases fit TRBD1. V lost 2 bases, J lost 3 bases, and 2 bases stayed unmatched. This CDR3 region has 14 residues. Germline CDR1 SGHRS, CDR2 YFSETQ. CDR3 loop: CASSLGTGKETQYF. CDR3 DNA sequence: TGCGCCAGCAGCTTAGGGACAGGGAAAGAGACCCAGTACTTC.

The chain combines TRBV6-1 with TRBJ2-2, with D unresolved. Trimming stripped 7 bases from V and 6 bases from J, with 9 bases between. CDR1 MNHNS and CDR2 SASEGT come from the germline V gene. CDR3 length: 12 residues. CDR3 sequence (DNA): TGTGCCAGCAATCTCCTCCCCGGGGAGCTGTTTTTT. Its translation is CASNLLPGELFF.

This clonotype was picked up many times. This chain connects TRBV28 to TRBJ2-2; unclear D gene. Germline V gene data show CDR1 as MDHEN and CDR2 as SYDVKM. The CDR3 runs to 17 residues. With 5 bases removed from V and 4 bases from J, the gap between germline ends came to 20 bases. This chain's CDR3 is CASSPPTPSWGTGELFF. The CDR3 DNA reads as TGTGCCAGCAGTCCCCCGACACCCAGTTGGGGCACCGGGGAGCTGTTTTTT.

Many counts were recorded for this clonotype. This chain uses TRBV30 with TRBJ2-5; TRBD2 matches at 7 bases. V lost 2 bases to trimming and J lost 4 bases; unmatched junction nucleotides: 10. The CDR3 sequence is 15 residues long. Germline assignment: CDR1 GTSNPN and CDR2 SVGIG (reference sequence). The CDR3 sequence is CAWSLLAAEGETQYF. The CDR3 nucleotides read TGTGCCTGGAGTCTCCTAGCGGCGGAGGGAGAGACCCAGTACTTC.

This clonotype was seen many times. The chain couples TRBV6-1 to TRBJ2-4; D is possibly TRBD1 (5 bases). Looked up from germline, CDR1 is MNHNS and CDR2 is SASEGT. This CDR3 has 15 amino acids. Trimming took 3 bases from V and 1 from J, leaving 10 bases between them. Written as DNA, the CDR3 is TGTGCCAGCAGTGATGTGGGGCTTGCCAAAAACATTCAGTACTTC. Translating gives CASSDVGLAKNIQYF.